This TCR beta chain was captured in a study of blood T cell repertoires in COVID-19. Across the whole study: Acute and convalescent COVID-19 samples came from the United States, Italy and Spain.

In the original analysis: From reference gene primer amplification, estimates of nucleated cell counts were derived. Measured with immunoSEQ multiplex PCR; TCRdb has only the in-frame clones, and not every one. The DNA gave D and trimming, while V, J and clone size come from that table. The sample holds over 300,000 clones; 87% are singletons and the top ten take around 5.9%. CDR3 length equals 15 residues. Germline assignment: CDR1 SGHTA and CDR2 FQGNSA. V was clipped by 1 base and J by 5 bases, with 12 bases between them. The sample taken for sequencing was PBMCs or T cells enriched from blood (not recorded which). The sequence was obtained from a woman between 25 and 40 years old who had recovered from COVID-19. The chain combines TRBV7-2 with TRBJ2-1; D is perhaps TRBD2 (7 bases). The CDR3 DNA sequence: TGTGCCAGCAGCTTAGGCGGGGGCCGGCACAATGAGCAGTTCTTC. Its protein is CASSLGGGRHNEQFF.